This T cell receptor beta chain was found in a study of monozygotic twins with inflammatory bowel disease. TCRdb re-called the 5' RACE reads and catalogs CDR3 proteins one per entry, DNA excluded. The sample data list around 450,000 distinct CDR3 sequences. The CDR3 covers 15 residues. Germline loops: CDR1 SGHRS, CDR2 YFSETQ. This sequence was found in a human donor with ulcerative colitis or Crohn's disease, or a healthy co-twin of an affected twin (not recorded which). Source material: blood. V usage is TRBV5-1 and J usage is TRBJ2-1; the TRBD1 assignment by TCRdb is unverifiable without DNA. CDR3 residues: CASSLTGEIYNEQFF.